This T cell receptor beta chain was recovered during a study of T cells expressing NK-cell markers. General study results and limits: Topping the CD3+CD56-NKG2C+ fraction as well were these clonotypes, in a few donors.

Remarks on this clonotype: Its antigen remains unidentified.

TCRdb reprocessed the 5' RACE reads, with one entry per CDR3 protein and no DNA. Its listing shows just under 150,000 distinct CDR3 sequences. Germline V gene sequence: CDR1 SGHVS, CDR2 FQNEAQ. The CDR3 spans 12 residues. This TCR was recovered from a man younger than 35 in good health. The J gene is TRBJ2-5, the V gene TRBV7-8; checking the TCRdb D call of TRBD1 is not possible without DNA. The sample was blood T cells: a sorted CD56 or NKG2C T cell subset, CD4+ or CD8+ T cells, or bulk PBMC T cells (not recorded which). Here the CDR3 reads CASRQGGETQYF.